A single sample is the source of the 26 T cell receptor beta chains below, sequenced in a study of Ad26.COV2.S vaccination and SARS-CoV-2 variants (dated by TCRdb to about 2021). This specimen's treatment or condition label, per the study, means: about 20 received Ad26.COV2.S at low or high dose, single or two shots; roughly 5 received placebo; per-sample allocation not given. Repertoires of vaccine and placebo recipients were sequenced from samples taken on day 63 after the first injection. Libraries were constructed by the immunoSEQ multiplex PCR assay. In TCRdb, the immuneACCESS table is reduced to in-frame sequences with V and J assigned. These tables do not hold every clone; where another copy was compared, an unresolved V gene accounts for under half, and the others remain unexplained. The sample table holds 400,000 to 500,000 clones, of which roughly 90% were seen once. The top ten clonotypes cover less than 4% of the sample.

Sequenced material: peripheral blood, taken in a trial of Ad26.COV2.S vaccine versus placebo. These receptors all come from a person aged 18-60 years who received the Ad26.COV2.S COVID-19 vaccine or a placebo.

Points on this clone: This CDR3 is also generated by other DNA sequences in the sample. The chain uses TRBV5-1 and TRBJ1-1, with D possibly being TRBD1 (5 bases). Trimming shortened V by 5 bases and J by 3 bases, and 14 bases separated the two germline ends. Per the germline V gene, CDR1 is SGHRS and CDR2 is YFSETQ. The CDR3 length is 14 residues. CDR3 in amino acids: CASSLGGADTEAFF. CDR3 nucleotide sequence: TGCGCCAGCAGTTTAGGTGGGGCGGACACTGAAGCTTTCTTT.

The chain uses TRBV29-1 and TRBJ2-7; 11 nucleotides agree with TRBD2. V lost 4 bases and J lost 6; bases outside the gene matches: 5. The CDR3 runs to 13 residues. The germline gives CDR1 SQVTM, CDR2 ANQGSEA. The CDR3 region is CSVVIAGGGEQYF. CDR3 nucleotide sequence: TGCAGCGTTGTGATAGCGGGAGGGGGCGAGCAGTACTTC.

This clone was seen a few times. The chain is built from TRBV7-2 and TRBJ1-2, with D perhaps TRBD1 (6 bases). Germline V gene lookup returns CDR1 SGHTA and CDR2 FQGNSA. There are 15 residues in the CDR3. Trimming stripped 4 bases from V and 5 bases from J, with 17 bases between. The DNA for the CDR3 is TGTGCCAGCAGCTCCTACAGGGTGGAATTGTATGGCTACACCTTC. Its protein product is CASSSYRVELYGYTF.

The chain joins TRBV12-3 or TRBV12-4 to TRBJ1-5; D may be TRBD1 (5 bases). Trimming removed 5 bases from V and 5 bases from J, with 10 bases in between. The CDR3 has 13 residues. The CDR3 DNA follows: TGTGCCAGCAGTCAGGGTTCTCATCAGCCCCAGCATTTT. It codes for CASSQGSHQPQHF.

The chain couples TRBV29-1 to TRBJ2-5, with TRBD1 matching over 9 bases. The V gene's germline CDR1 is SQVTM and CDR2 ANQGSEA. V shed 2 bases, J shed 5 bases, and the junction held 3 bases outside the gene matches. This CDR3 contains 13 residues. Written as DNA, the CDR3 is TGCAGCGTTGAAACAGGGGGCCGGGAGACCCAGTACTTC. Amino acid sequence: CSVETGGRETQYF.

The rearrangement joins TRBV7-6 to TRBJ1-2; TRBD1 agrees at 7 bases. The V gene end was trimmed by 5 bases and the J gene end by 2 bases; junction bases not matched to a gene: 8. Germline-derived CDR1 and CDR2 are SGHVS and FNYEAQ. The length of the CDR3 is 15 residues. The CDR3 loop reads CASSPWTGDNYGYTF. The CDR3 nucleotides read TGTGCCAGCAGCCCCTGGACAGGCGACAACTATGGCTACACCTTC.

This clone was found a few times. The rearrangement joins TRBV27 to TRBJ1-6, with D possibly TRBD1 on 6 matching bases. Trimming took 5 bases from V and 6 from J, leaving 14 bases between them. Per germline, CDR1 MNHEY and CDR2 SMNVEV (reference sequence). The CDR3 extends over 15 amino acids. CDR3 sequence: CASSAGQLSNSPLHF. CDR3 nucleotide sequence: TGTGCCAGCAGTGCCGGACAGCTCTCTAATTCACCCCTCCACTTT.

This clone has just a few counts. This chain connects TRBV19 to TRBJ1-5; possible D gene TRBD1, 6 bases. This CDR3 has 15 amino acids. Between the trimmed V and J ends, which lost 4 bases and 2 bases, there was a span of 12 bases. The germline V gene has CDR1 LNHDA and CDR2 SQIVND (reference sequence). CDR3 DNA: TGTGCCAGTAGTAAAGGAGGGGGTGGCAATCAGCCCCAGCATTTT. Protein product: CASSKGGGGNQPQHF.

The V gene is TRBV6-2 or TRBV6-3, the J gene TRBJ2-1; D possibly corresponds to TRBD2 (6 bases). The V gene's germline CDR1 is MNHEY and CDR2 SVGEGT. CDR3 length equals 14 residues. Trimming took off 6 bases at V and 2 bases at J, with 11 bases between the two ends. The CDR3 loop is CASSPTRPYNEQFF. In DNA form, the CDR3 reads TGTGCCAGCAGCCCGACTAGGCCCTACAATGAGCAGTTCTTC.

V and J are TRBV11-2 and TRBJ2-5, with 15 bases that match TRBD2. The CDR3 runs 15 residues. V dropped 9 bases and J dropped 1; count of bases not matched to a gene: 3. CDR1 and CDR2 from the germline V gene are SGHAT and FQNNGV. The DNA for the CDR3 is TGTGCCAGGGGACTAGCGGGGGGTCGCCAAGAGACCCAGTACTTC. It translates to CARGLAGGRQETQYF. The variable domain in full, with the rest retrieved from reference TRBV11-2 and TRBJ2-5, is EAGVAQSPRYKIIEKRQSVAFWCNPISGHATLYWYQQILGQGPKLLIQFQNNGVVDDSQLPKDRFSAERLKGVDSTLKIQPAKLEDSAVYLCARGLAGGRQETQYFGPGTRLLVL.

The V and J genes are TRBV28 and TRBJ1-6; D gene unclear. The germline V and J ends were trimmed by 11 bases and 4 bases, with 12 bases remaining between them. The CDR3 is 13 residues long. Germline V lookup: CDR1 MDHEN, CDR2 SYDVKM. CDR3 sequence (DNA): TGTGCCTCCAGGCAGACGTATAATTCACCCCTCCACTTT. Its protein product is CASRQTYNSPLHF.

The chain joins TRBV28 to TRBJ1-2; D may be TRBD1 (5 bases). CDR1 and CDR2 from the germline V gene are MDHEN and SYDVKM. CDR3 length equals 15 residues. V lost 6 bases, J lost 4 bases, and 18 bases lay in between. CDR3 DNA: TGTGCCAGCAGCCCTGGGACGAGGCCCCGCTATGGCTACACCTTC. Protein product: CASSPGTRPRYGYTF.

The chain links TRBV7-6 to TRBJ1-4; D is undetermined. Germline V CDR1 and CDR2: SGHVS, FNYEAQ. There are 15 residues in the CDR3. The germline V and J ends were trimmed by 1 base and 3 bases, with 9 bases remaining between them. The CDR3 DNA follows: TGTGCCAGCAGCTTAGTTCCAGGACCTAATGAAAAACTGTTTTTT. Encoded protein: CASSLVPGPNEKLFF.

V usage is TRBV5-1 and J usage is TRBJ2-7, with 9 bases aligning to TRBD1. This CDR3 spans 17 amino acids. Germline V gene data show CDR1 as SGHRS and CDR2 as YFSETQ. The J segment lost 4 bases and the V segment lost 3 bases, leaving 14 bases of the junction unmatched. The CDR3 here is CASSWTGDPANLYEQYF. In DNA form, the CDR3 reads TGCGCCAGCAGCTGGACAGGGGACCCCGCAAACCTTTACGAGCAGTACTTC.

Comments on this clone: Different DNA sequences within this sample yield the same CDR3. The chain combines TRBV2 with TRBJ1-2; D gene uncertain. CDR3 length: 11 amino acids. With 4 bases removed from V and 4 bases from J, the gap between germline ends came to 4 bases. Germline CDR1 and CDR2: SNHLY and FYNNEI. Here the CDR3 reads CASSAVYGYTF. CDR3 nucleotide sequence: TGTGCCAGCAGTGCGGTCTATGGCTACACCTTC.

This chain links TRBV11-2 with TRBJ2-5; tentative D call: TRBD2 (5 bases). Per the germline V gene, CDR1 is SGHAT and CDR2 is FQNNGV. The CDR3 has 15 amino acids. The V gene lost 2 bases and the J gene lost 1 base, with 11 bases spanning the gap. The CDR3: CASSLNPGLQETQYF. The CDR3 DNA follows: TGTGCCAGCAGCTTAAACCCAGGACTCCAAGAGACCCAGTACTTC.

This rearrangement joins TRBV3-1 (or the pseudogene TRBV3-2) to TRBJ1-2; D is undetermined. Trimming took off 1 base at V and 7 bases at J, with 13 bases between the two ends. The CDR3 consists of 14 residues. Per germline, CDR1 LGHDT and CDR2 YNNKEL (reference sequence). The CDR3 is CASSQGPPEGGYTF. The CDR3 DNA reads as TGTGCCAGCAGCCAAGGGCCGCCCGAGGGTGGCTACACCTTC.

V usage is TRBV7-3 and J usage is TRBJ2-3; TRBD1 aligns across 7 bases. Germline CDR1 SGHTA, CDR2 FQGTGA. The CDR3 is 15 amino acids. V lost 4 bases and J lost 4; bases outside the gene matches: 8. CDR3 sequence reads: CASSSPTGSPDTQYF. As DNA, the CDR3 is TGTGCCAGCAGCTCTCCGACAGGGTCCCCAGATACGCAGTATTTT.

The V call is TRBV5-6, the J call TRBJ2-7; 8 bases match TRBD2. The J segment lost 4 bases and the V segment lost 4 bases, leaving 10 bases of the junction unmatched. Germline loops: CDR1 SGHDT, CDR2 YYEEEE. The CDR3 runs 15 residues. The CDR3 sequence is CASSPRGGGWYEQYF. DNA for the CDR3: TGTGCCAGCAGCCCCCGGGGGGGTGGGTGGTACGAGCAGTACTTC.

This chain uses TRBV7-2 with TRBJ2-1, with D unresolved. From germline, CDR1 is SGHTA and CDR2 FQGNSA. The CDR3 runs 11 residues. V lost 4 bases and J lost 8, with 6 bases in between. Written as DNA, the CDR3 is TGTGCCAGCAGCTCTTCCGATGAGCAGTTCTTC. It encodes CASSSSDEQFF.

This sequence joins TRBV5-1 and TRBJ2-3, with D unclear. The CDR3 contains 13 residues. The germline V gene encodes CDR1 SGHRS and CDR2 YFSETQ. V gave up 4 bases and J gave up 6 bases, with 12 bases separating them. Written as DNA, the CDR3 is TGCGCCAGCAGCCCTAACCTGGGGGATACGCAGTATTTT. Its protein is CASSPNLGDTQYF.

The chain combines TRBV5-8 with TRBJ1-2, with no clear D. Germline assignment: CDR1 SGHTS and CDR2 YDEGEE. The CDR3 has 11 amino acids. With 4 bases removed from V and 6 bases from J, the gap between germline ends came to 7 bases. In DNA form, the CDR3 reads TGTGCCAGCAGCCCATTAGATGGCTACACCTTC. Translated, it gives CASSPLDGYTF. Complete variable domain (other parts from reference TRBV5-8 and TRBJ1-2): EAGVTQSPTHLIKTRGQQATLRCSPISGHTSVYWYQQALGLGLQFLLWYDEGEERNRGNFPPRFSGRQFPNYSSELNVNALELEDSALYLCASSPLDGYTFGSGTRLTVV.

The chain combines TRBV19 with TRBJ1-4, with TRBD1 identical over 9 bases. The trim removed 7 bases at V and 5 bases at J, leaving 8 bases unmatched. The germline gives CDR1 LNHDA, CDR2 SQIVND (reference sequence). The CDR3 sequence is 15 residues long. CDR3: CASITGGRGNEKLFF. The CDR3 nucleotides are TGTGCCAGTATAACAGGGGGCAGAGGGAATGAAAAACTGTTTTTT.

This sequence joins TRBV7-2 and TRBJ1-1; D gene ambiguous. V was trimmed by 2 bases and J by 1 base, leaving 14 bases between them. The CDR3 contains 16 residues. The germline CDR1 and CDR2 sequences are SGHTA and FQGNSA. The DNA for the CDR3 is TGTGCCAGCAGCTTAAACTCCGGGAATACGAACACTGAAGCTTTCTTT. This codes for CASSLNSGNTNTEAFF.

This chain uses TRBV15 with TRBJ2-3; 13 bases are a match to TRBD2. CDR1 is LNHNV, CDR2 YYDKDF, per germline (reference sequence). V gave up 4 bases and J gave up 2 bases; unmatched junction bases: 3. CDR3 size: 16 residues. The CDR3 sequence: CATSTGTSGNTDTQYF. The CDR3 DNA is TGTGCCACCAGCACGGGGACTAGCGGGAACACAGATACGCAGTATTTT.

This rearrangement joins TRBV28 to TRBJ2-3; 9 nucleotides match TRBD2. Germline CDR1 and CDR2: MDHEN and SYDVKM. After removal of 8 bases from V and 3 bases from J, the junction contained 9 bases not matched to a gene. The CDR3 contains 15 residues. The CDR3 protein is CASAGAGGPTDTQYF. As DNA, the CDR3 is TGTGCCAGCGCAGGTGCGGGGGGGCCGACAGATACGCAGTATTTT.